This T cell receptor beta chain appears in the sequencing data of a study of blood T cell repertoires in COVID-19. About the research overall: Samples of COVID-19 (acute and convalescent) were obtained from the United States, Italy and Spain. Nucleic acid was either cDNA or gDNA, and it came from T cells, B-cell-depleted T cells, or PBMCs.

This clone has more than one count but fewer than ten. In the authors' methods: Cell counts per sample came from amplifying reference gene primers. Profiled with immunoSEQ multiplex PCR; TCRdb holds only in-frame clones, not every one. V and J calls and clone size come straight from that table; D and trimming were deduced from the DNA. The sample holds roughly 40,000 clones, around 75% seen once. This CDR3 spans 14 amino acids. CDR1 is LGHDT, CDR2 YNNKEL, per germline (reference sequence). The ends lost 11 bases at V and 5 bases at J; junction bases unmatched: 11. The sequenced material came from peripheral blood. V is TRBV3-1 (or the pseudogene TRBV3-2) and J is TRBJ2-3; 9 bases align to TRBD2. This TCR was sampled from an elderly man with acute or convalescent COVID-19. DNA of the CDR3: TGTGCCTGCGGGAGGGGTCGCAATAAAGATACGCAGTATTTT. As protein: CACGRGRNKDTQYF.